Listed here are 22 T cell receptor beta chains from one sample, sequenced in a study of blood T cell repertoires in COVID-19. TCRdb keeps only in-frame clones here, not all; method: immunoSEQ multiplex PCR. The table includes 160,000 or so clones, 80% to 90% detected once. The material sequenced was peripheral blood. The receptors here all came from a woman aged 60-75 years who had recovered from COVID-19.

The CDR3 DNA is TGTGCCAGCAGTGGGGGGGGACCCCCTGACTACGAGCAGTACTTC. Translation gives CASSGGGPPDYEQYF. The chain is built from TRBV28 and TRBJ2-7, with 7 bases fitting TRBD2. CDR3 length equals 15 residues. Germline lookup yields CDR1 MDHEN and CDR2 SYDVKM. Germline trimming cut 5 bases from V and 3 bases from J; bases unmatched to any gene: 10.

This chain connects TRBV11-2 to TRBJ2-7, with 7 positions matching TRBD1. Per germline, CDR1 SGHAT and CDR2 FQNNGV. Trimming cost V 1 base and J 6 bases; bases outside gene matches: 3. The CDR3 length is 13 residues. CDR3 in amino acids: CASSLGWDSEQYF. The CDR3 DNA sequence: TGTGCCAGCAGCTTAGGCTGGGACAGCGAGCAGTACTTC.

The rearrangement links TRBV5-1 to TRBJ1-1, with 9 bases that match TRBD1. The germline V gene encodes CDR1 SGHRS and CDR2 YFSETQ. Losses at the gene ends were 4 bases for V and 5 bases for J; bases not matched to a gene: 9. This CDR3 region has 15 residues. This CDR3 reads CASSPGQGSRTEAFF. The CDR3 nucleotides read TGCGCCAGCAGCCCGGGACAGGGTAGTAGGACTGAAGCTTTCTTT.

The V gene is TRBV12-3 or TRBV12-4, the J gene TRBJ1-1; 7 bases line up with TRBD1. Germline trimming cut 5 bases from V and 3 bases from J; bases unmatched to any gene: 3. The CDR3 loop spans 13 amino acids. Here the CDR3 reads CASSPTGYTEAFF. In DNA, the CDR3 is TGTGCCAGCAGTCCGACAGGGTACACTGAAGCTTTCTTT.

This chain uses TRBV5-1 with TRBJ2-5; 8 nucleotides line up with TRBD2. This CDR3 has 20 amino acids. The germline gives CDR1 SGHRS, CDR2 YFSETQ. The ends lost 1 base at V and 1 base at J; junction bases unmatched: 18. This chain's CDR3 is CASSLWPPGGRGNRQETQYF. The CDR3 bases are TGCGCCAGCAGCTTGTGGCCCCCGGGGGGGAGGGGGAATCGCCAAGAGACCCAGTACTTC.

This chain uses TRBV13 with TRBJ2-7; 7 bases map to TRBD1. The CDR3 contains 16 residues. V lost 4 bases, J lost 2 bases, and 11 bases stayed unmatched. Germline V gene data show CDR1 as PRHDT and CDR2 as FYEKMQ (reference sequence). The DNA for the CDR3 is TGTGCCAGCAGCTCAATATCGGGACAGCTTGCCTACGAGCAGTACTTC. The encoded protein is CASSSISGQLAYEQYF.

To note about this clone: The identical CDR3 is also encoded by other nucleotide sequences in the sample. This CDR3 is CASSPGQSYEQYF. The CDR3 DNA reads TGTGCCAGCAGCCCGGGACAGAGTTACGAGCAGTACTTC. This chain links TRBV28 with TRBJ2-7; 7 bases map to TRBD1. The CDR3 covers 13 residues. Looked up from germline, CDR1 is MDHEN and CDR2 is SYDVKM. V shed 6 bases and J 4 bases; nucleotides not matched to a gene: 6.

The chain employs TRBV3-1 (or the pseudogene TRBV3-2) and TRBJ1-2; 7 positions match TRBD1. This CDR3 is 16 amino acids long. Germline loops: CDR1 LGHDT, CDR2 YNNKEL (reference sequence). V trimming: 5 bases; J trimming: 0 bases; junction bases outside the gene matches: 9. This CDR3 reads CASSFAGQNANYGYTF. The CDR3 DNA is TGTGCCAGCAGCTTCGCGGGACAGAACGCTAACTATGGCTACACCTTC.

The rearrangement joins TRBV6-5 to TRBJ2-1, with TRBD2 matching 9 bases. This CDR3 comprises 15 residues. V lost 4 bases to trimming and J lost 2 bases; unmatched junction nucleotides: 3. The V gene's germline CDR1 is MNHEY and CDR2 SVGAGI. CDR3 in amino acids: CASSSGGGAYNEQFF. CDR3 coding DNA: TGTGCCAGCAGTTCGGGCGGGGGGGCCTACAATGAGCAGTTCTTC.

This clone was seen a single time. The chain recombines TRBV5-1 with TRBJ2-1; 13 positions match TRBD2. This CDR3 contains 18 residues. Germline V gives CDR1 SGHRS, CDR2 YFSETQ. V shed 7 bases, J shed 1 base, and the junction held 11 bases outside the gene matches. In DNA form, the CDR3 reads TGCGCCAGCTATTCCGGGACTAGCGGGGCCCCTTCCTACAATGAGCAGTTCTTC. Translating gives CASYSGTSGAPSYNEQFF.

The chain is built from TRBV5-1 and TRBJ2-7, with 11 bases aligning to TRBD2. V shed 4 bases, J shed 2 bases, and the junction held 8 bases outside the gene matches. The CDR3 has 16 residues. Germline V gene lookup returns CDR1 SGHRS and CDR2 YFSETQ. This CDR3 is CASSLYRSGGAYEQYF. CDR3 nucleotides: TGCGCCAGCAGCCTTTACCGTAGCGGGGGGGCCTACGAGCAGTACTTC.

This clone showed up many times. The chain uses TRBV5-4 and TRBJ2-3, with TRBD1 matching 8 bases. J lost 6 bases, V lost 4 bases, and 4 bases had no gene match. CDR1 is SGHNT and CDR2 is YYREEE in the germline V gene (reference sequence). The CDR3 covers 13 residues. CDR3 loop: CASSKTGVDTQYF. CDR3 DNA: TGTGCCAGCAGCAAGACAGGGGTGGATACGCAGTATTTT.

The chain employs TRBV18 and TRBJ1-4; no definite D call. The CDR3 contains 13 residues. Trimming pared 4 bases from V and 7 bases from J, leaving 10 bases between. Germline V lookup: CDR1 KGHSH, CDR2 LQKENI. The CDR3 sequence: CASSRAQIEKLFF. The CDR3 bases are TGTGCCAGCTCACGTGCACAGATTGAAAAACTGTTTTTT.

The chain links TRBV28 to TRBJ1-5, with D maybe TRBD1 (6 bases). From germline, CDR1 is MDHEN and CDR2 SYDVKM. This CDR3 has 14 residues. Trimming pared 7 bases from V and 4 bases from J, leaving 14 bases between. The CDR3 loop reads CASNIDRHNQPQHF. CDR3 nucleotides: TGTGCCAGCAACATAGACAGGCATAATCAGCCCCAGCATTTT.

This clone was seen at least ten times. The rearrangement joins TRBV2 to TRBJ2-2, with D perhaps matching TRBD1 (6 bases). The CDR3 is 14 residues long. Germline V lookup: CDR1 SNHLY, CDR2 FYNNEI. V dropped 5 bases and J dropped 6 bases, with 13 bases sitting between them. The chain's CDR3 is CASSRETGPGELFF. The CDR3 nucleotides read TGTGCCAGCAGTCGCGAGACAGGCCCCGGGGAGCTGTTTTTT.

This clone is a singleton in its sample. This chain connects TRBV7-9 to TRBJ1-1, with unresolved D. V dropped 3 bases and J dropped 0 bases, with 8 bases sitting between them. This CDR3 comprises 14 residues. CDR1 and CDR2 from the germline V gene are SEHNR and FQNEAQ (reference sequence). This chain's CDR3 is CASSLTPLNTEAFF. For the CDR3, the DNA is TGTGCCAGCAGCTTGACTCCACTGAACACTGAAGCTTTCTTT.

The chain is built from TRBV18 and TRBJ2-2; TRBD1 agrees at 10 bases. After removal of 0 bases from V and 7 bases from J, the junction contained 2 bases not matched to a gene. Germline CDR1 is KGHSH and CDR2 is LQKENI. This CDR3 is built from 15 residues. The CDR3 nucleotides read TGTGCCAGCTCACCACCGGGACAGGGGATCGGGGAGCTGTTTTTT. This translates into CASSPPGQGIGELFF.

This clone was detected ten times or more. V is TRBV21-1 and J is TRBJ1-1; whether TRBD1, the table's D call, matches the DNA was not checked. TRBV21-1 is assigned pseudogene status. The CDR3 loop spans 17 amino acids. The CDR3 loop reads CASSKEGLGQQNTEAFF. CDR3 in DNA: TGTGCCAGCAGCAAAGAAGGTTTGGGACAACAGAACACTGAAGCTTTCTTT.

CDR3 in DNA: TGTGCCAGCAGTTTGACCCGCGATGGAAACACCATATATTTT. It encodes CASSLTRDGNTIYF. The rearrangement uses TRBV5-5 and TRBJ1-3; D not certain. V lost 5 bases to trimming and J lost 3 bases, with 12 bases between them. Germline values: CDR1 SGHKS, CDR2 YYEKEE (reference sequence). This CDR3 is built from 14 residues.

This clone was seen ten or more times. In nucleotides, the CDR3 is TGTGCCAGCAGCTTTGGGACTAGCGGGGGGGCCACAGATACGCAGTATTTT. It codes for CASSFGTSGGATDTQYF. The chain uses TRBV7-8 and TRBJ2-3; 16 bases are a match to TRBD2. CDR1 and CDR2 from the germline V gene are SGHVS and FQNEAQ. The CDR3 runs 17 residues. V lost 3 bases and J lost 2; bases outside the gene matches: 2.

The rearrangement links TRBV7-2 to TRBJ2-3, with a weak D call TRBD2 (7 bases). This CDR3 comprises 16 residues. Germline CDR1 SGHTA, CDR2 FQGNSA. Trimming pared 1 base from V and 9 bases from J, leaving 20 bases between. CDR3 amino acids: CASSLGLVGGGITQYF. The CDR3 region has the DNA TGTGCCAGCAGCTTAGGACTAGTAGGGGGGGGGATAACGCAGTATTTT.

The rearrangement joins TRBV5-1 to TRBJ2-5, with a tentative D call TRBD2 (5 bases). The V gene's germline CDR1 is SGHRS and CDR2 YFSETQ. The length of the CDR3 is 16 residues. Deletions cut 4 bases from V and 2 bases from J, with 18 bases between. CDR3 amino acids: CASSVQGLGGQETQYF. In DNA, the CDR3 is TGCGCCAGCAGCGTCCAAGGACTCGGCGGTCAAGAGACCCAGTACTTC. Full variable domain (rest looked up from reference TRBV5-1 and TRBJ2-5): KAGVTQTPRYLIKTRGQQVTLSCSPISGHRSVSWYQQTPGQGLQFLFEYFSETQRNKGNFPGRFSGRQFSNSRSEMNVSTLELGDSALYLCASSVQGLGGQETQYFGPGTRLLVL.